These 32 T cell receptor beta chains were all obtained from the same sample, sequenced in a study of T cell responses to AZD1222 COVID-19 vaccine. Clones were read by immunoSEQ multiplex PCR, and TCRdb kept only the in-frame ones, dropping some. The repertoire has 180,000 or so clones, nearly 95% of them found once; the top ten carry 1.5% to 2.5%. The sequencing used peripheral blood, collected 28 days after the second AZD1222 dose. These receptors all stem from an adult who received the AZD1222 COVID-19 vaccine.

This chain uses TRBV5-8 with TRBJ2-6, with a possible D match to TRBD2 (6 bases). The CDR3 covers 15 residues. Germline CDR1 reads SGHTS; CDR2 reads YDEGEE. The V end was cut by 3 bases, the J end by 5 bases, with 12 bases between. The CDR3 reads CASSSGDTRANVLTF. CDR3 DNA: TGTGCCAGCAGCTCGGGGGATACCAGGGCCAACGTCCTGACTTTC.

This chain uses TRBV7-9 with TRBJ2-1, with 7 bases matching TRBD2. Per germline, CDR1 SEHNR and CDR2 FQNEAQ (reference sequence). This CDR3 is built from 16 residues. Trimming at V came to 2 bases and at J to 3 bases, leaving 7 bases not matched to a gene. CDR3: CASSLPGLVFYNEQFF. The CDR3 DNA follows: TGTGCCAGCAGCTTACCCGGACTAGTTTTCTACAATGAGCAGTTCTTC.

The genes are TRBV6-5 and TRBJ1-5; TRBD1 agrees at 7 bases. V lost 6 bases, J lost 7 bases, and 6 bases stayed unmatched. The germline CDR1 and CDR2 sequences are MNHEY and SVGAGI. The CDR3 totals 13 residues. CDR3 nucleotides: TGTGCCAGCAGGAAGACAGGGATCCAGCCCCAGCATTTT. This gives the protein CASRKTGIQPQHF.

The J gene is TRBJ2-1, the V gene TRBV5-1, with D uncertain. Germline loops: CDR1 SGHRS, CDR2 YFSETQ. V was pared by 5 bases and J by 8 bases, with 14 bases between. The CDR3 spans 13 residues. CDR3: CASSRSGWDEQFF. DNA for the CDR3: TGCGCCAGCAGTCGATCCGGGTGGGATGAGCAGTTCTTC. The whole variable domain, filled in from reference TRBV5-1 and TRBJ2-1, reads KAGVTQTPRYLIKTRGQQVTLSCSPISGHRSVSWYQQTPGQGLQFLFEYFSETQRNKGNFPGRFSGRQFSNSRSEMNVSTLELGDSALYLCASSRSGWDEQFFGPGTRLTVL.

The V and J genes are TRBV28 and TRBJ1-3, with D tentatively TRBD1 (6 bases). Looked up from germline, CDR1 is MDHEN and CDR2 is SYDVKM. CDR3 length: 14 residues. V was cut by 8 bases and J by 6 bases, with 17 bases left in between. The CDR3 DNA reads TGTGCCAGCGCCTTCGAAGGGGGTCTAAACACCATATATTTT. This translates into CASAFEGGLNTIYF.

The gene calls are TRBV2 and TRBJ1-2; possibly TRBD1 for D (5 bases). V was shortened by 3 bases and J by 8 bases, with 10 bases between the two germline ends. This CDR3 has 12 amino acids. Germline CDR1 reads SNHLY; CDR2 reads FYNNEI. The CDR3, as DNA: TGTGCCAGCAGTGAGCAGGGTGTGGGCTACACCTTC. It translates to CASSEQGVGYTF.

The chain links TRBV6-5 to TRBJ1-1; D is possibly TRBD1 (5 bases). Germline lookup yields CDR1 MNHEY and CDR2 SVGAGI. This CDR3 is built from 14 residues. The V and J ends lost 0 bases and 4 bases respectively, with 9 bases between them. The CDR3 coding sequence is TGTGCCAGCAGTTACTCGAGAGGGGCCACTGAAGCTTTCTTT. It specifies CASSYSRGATEAFF.

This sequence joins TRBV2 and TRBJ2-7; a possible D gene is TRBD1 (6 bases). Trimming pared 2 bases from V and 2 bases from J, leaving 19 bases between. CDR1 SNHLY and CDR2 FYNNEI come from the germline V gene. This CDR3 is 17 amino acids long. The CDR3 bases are TGTGCCAGCAGTGAATCCTTCACAGGGAAGGCCCCCTACGAGCAGTACTTC. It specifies CASSESFTGKAPYEQYF.

The CDR3, as DNA: TGTGCCAGCAGCCCCGACAGGGGCGTGGGCGAAAAACTGTTTTTT. This codes for CASSPDRGVGEKLFF. The rearrangement links TRBV9 to TRBJ1-4, with 8 bases that match TRBD1. Trimming removed 4 bases from V and 8 bases from J; junction bases left unmatched: 10. The CDR3 loop spans 15 amino acids. Germline assignment: CDR1 SGDLS and CDR2 YYNGEE.

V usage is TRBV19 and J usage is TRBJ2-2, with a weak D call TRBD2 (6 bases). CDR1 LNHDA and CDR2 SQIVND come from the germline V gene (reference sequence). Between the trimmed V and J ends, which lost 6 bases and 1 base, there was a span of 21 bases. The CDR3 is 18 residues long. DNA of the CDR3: TGTGCCAGTAGGCGTCCGGGACTCTCGCCGGGGAACACCGGGGAGCTGTTTTTT. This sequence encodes CASRRPGLSPGNTGELFF.

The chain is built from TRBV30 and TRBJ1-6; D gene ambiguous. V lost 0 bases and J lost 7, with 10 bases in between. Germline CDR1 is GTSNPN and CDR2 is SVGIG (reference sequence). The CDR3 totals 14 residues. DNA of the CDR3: TGTGCCTGGAGTGTTGTGACATGGAATTCACCCCTCCACTTT. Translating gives CAWSVVTWNSPLHF.

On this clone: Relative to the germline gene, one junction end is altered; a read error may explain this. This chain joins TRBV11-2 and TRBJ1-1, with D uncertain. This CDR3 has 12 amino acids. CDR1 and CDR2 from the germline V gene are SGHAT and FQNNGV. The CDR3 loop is CASSLEIRGHSF. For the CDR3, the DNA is TGTGCCAGCAGCTTGGAAATCCGAGGTCATTCTTTT. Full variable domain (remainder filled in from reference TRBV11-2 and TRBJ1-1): EAGVAQSPRYKIIEKRQSVAFWCNPISGHATLYWYQQILGQGPKLLIQFQNNGVVDDSQLPKDRFSAERLKGVDSTLKIQPAKLEDSAVYLCASSLEIRGHSFGQGTRLTVV.

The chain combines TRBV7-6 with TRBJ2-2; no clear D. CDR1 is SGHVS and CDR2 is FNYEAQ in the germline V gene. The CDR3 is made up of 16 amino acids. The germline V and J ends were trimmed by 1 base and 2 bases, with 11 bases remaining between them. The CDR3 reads CASSLVDGINTGELFF. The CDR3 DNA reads TGTGCCAGCAGCTTAGTGGACGGAATTAACACCGGGGAGCTGTTTTTT.

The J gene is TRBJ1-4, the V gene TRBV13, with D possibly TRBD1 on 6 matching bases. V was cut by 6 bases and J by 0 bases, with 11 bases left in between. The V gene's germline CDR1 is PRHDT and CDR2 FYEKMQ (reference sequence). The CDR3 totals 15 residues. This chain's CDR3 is CASSTPGATNEKLFF. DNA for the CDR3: TGTGCCAGCAGTACTCCAGGGGCAACTAATGAAAAACTGTTTTTT. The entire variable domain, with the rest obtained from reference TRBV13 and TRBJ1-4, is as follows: AAGVIQSPRHLIKEKRETATLKCYPIPRHDTVYWYQQGPGQDPQFLISFYEKMQSDKGSIPDRFSAQQFSDYHSELNMSSLELGDSALYFCASSTPGATNEKLFFGSGTQLSVL.

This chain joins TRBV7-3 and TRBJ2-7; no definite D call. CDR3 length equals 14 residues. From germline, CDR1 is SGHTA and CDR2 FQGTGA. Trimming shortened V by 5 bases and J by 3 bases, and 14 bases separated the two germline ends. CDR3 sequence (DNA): TGTGCCAGCAGCCTGACTTCCCCGGGCTACGAGCAGTACTTC. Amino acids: CASSLTSPGYEQYF.

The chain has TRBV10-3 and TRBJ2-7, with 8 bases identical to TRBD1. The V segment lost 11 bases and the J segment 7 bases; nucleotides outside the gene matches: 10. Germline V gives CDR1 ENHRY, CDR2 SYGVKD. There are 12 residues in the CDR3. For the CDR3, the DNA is TGTGCCTCCAGACAGGGGACGGGGGAGCAGTACTTC. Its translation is CASRQGTGEQYF.

The CDR3 region is CASSHGGRGDTQYF. As DNA, the CDR3 is TGTGCCAGCAGTCACGGCGGGAGGGGAGATACGCAGTATTTT. The chain joins TRBV6-5 to TRBJ2-3, with 9 bases aligning to TRBD2. The CDR3 has 14 amino acids. J was trimmed by 5 bases and V by 5 bases; bases with no gene match: 5. Germline V gene sequence: CDR1 MNHEY, CDR2 SVGAGI.

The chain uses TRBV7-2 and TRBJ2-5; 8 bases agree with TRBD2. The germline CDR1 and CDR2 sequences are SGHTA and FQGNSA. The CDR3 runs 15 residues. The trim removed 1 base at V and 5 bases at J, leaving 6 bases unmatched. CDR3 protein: CASSLVGGAVETQYF. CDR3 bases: TGTGCCAGCAGCTTAGTCGGGGGGGCTGTGGAGACCCAGTACTTC. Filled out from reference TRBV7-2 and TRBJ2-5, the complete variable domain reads GAGVSQSPSNKVTEKGKDVELRCDPISGHTALYWYRQSLGQGLEFLIYFQGNSAPDKSGLPSDRFSAERTGGSVSTLTIQRTQQEDSAVYLCASSLVGGAVETQYFGPGTRLLVL.

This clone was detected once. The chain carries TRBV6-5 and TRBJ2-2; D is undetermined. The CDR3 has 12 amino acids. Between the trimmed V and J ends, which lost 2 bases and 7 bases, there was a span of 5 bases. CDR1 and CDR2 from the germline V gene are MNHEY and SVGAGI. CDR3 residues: CASSYRHGELFF. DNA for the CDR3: TGTGCCAGCAGTTACCGGCACGGGGAGCTGTTTTTT.

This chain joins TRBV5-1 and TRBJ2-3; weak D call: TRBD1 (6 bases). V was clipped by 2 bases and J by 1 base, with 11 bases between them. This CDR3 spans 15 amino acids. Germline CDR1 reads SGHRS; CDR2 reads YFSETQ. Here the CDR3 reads CASSLQGIGTDTQYF. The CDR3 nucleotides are TGCGCCAGCAGCTTACAGGGTATTGGCACAGATACGCAGTATTTT.

This chain's CDR3 is CASSLRSNTGELFF. The CDR3 coding sequence is TGCGCCAGCAGCTTGAGATCGAACACCGGGGAGCTGTTTTTT. The rearrangement links TRBV5-1 to TRBJ2-2; D is unresolved. V was cut by 1 base and J by 0 bases, with 4 bases left in between. This CDR3 spans 14 amino acids. Germline V gene data show CDR1 as SGHRS and CDR2 as YFSETQ.

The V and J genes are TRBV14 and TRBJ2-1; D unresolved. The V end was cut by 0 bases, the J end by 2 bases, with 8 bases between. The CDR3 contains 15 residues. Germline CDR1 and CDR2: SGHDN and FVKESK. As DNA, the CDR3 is TGTGCCAGCAGCCAAGAGAGGCGGACCTACAATGAGCAGTTCTTC. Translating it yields CASSQERRTYNEQFF.

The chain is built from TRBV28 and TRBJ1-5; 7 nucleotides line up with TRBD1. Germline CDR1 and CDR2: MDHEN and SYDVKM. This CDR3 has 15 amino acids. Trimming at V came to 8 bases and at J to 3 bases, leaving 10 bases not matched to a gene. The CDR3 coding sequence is TGTGCCAGCTATAAGACAGGGAGGGACAATCAGCCCCAGCATTTT. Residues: CASYKTGRDNQPQHF.

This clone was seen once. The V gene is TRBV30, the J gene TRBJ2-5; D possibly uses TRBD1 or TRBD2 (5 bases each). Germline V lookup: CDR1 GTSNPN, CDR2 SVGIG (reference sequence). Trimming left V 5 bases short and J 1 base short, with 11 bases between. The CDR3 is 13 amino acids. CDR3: CAWGGSFQETQYF. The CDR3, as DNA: TGTGCCTGGGGGGGTTCTTTCCAAGAGACCCAGTACTTC.

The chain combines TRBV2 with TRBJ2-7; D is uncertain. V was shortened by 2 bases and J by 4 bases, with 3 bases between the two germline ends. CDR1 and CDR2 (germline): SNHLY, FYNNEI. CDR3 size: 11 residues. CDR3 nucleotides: TGTGCCAGCAGTGAAAGGTACGAGCAGTACTTC. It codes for CASSERYEQYF.

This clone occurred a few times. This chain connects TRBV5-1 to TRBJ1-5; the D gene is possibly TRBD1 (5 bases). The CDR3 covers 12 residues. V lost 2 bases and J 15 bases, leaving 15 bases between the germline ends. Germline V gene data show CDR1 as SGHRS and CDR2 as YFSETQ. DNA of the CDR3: TGCGCCAGCAGCTTCAGGGCCTACTGGATGCATTTT. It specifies CASSFRAYWMHF.

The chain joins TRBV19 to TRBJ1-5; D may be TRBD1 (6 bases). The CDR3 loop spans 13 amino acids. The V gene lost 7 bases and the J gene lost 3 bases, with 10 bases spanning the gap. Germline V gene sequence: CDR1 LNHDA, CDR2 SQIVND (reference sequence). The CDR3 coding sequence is TGTGCCAGTATGTACAGGGACAATCAGCCCCAGCATTTT. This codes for CASMYRDNQPQHF.

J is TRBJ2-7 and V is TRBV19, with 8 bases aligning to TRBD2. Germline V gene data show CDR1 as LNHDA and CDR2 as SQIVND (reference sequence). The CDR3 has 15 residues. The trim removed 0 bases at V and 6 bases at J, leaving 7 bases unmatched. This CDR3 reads CASSIDGRAGGEQYF. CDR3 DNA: TGTGCCAGTAGTATAGACGGGAGGGCCGGTGGCGAGCAGTACTTC. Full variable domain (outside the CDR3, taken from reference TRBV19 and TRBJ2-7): DGGITQSPKYLFRKEGQNVTLSCEQNLNHDAMYWYRQDPGQGLRLIYYSQIVNDFQKGDIAEGYSVSREKKESFPLTVTSAQKNPTAFYLCASSIDGRAGGEQYFGPGTRLTVT.

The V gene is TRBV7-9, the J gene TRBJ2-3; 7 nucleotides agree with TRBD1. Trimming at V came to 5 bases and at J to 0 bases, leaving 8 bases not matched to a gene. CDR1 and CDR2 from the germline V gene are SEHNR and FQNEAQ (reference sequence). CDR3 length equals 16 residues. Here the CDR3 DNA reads TGTGCCAGCAGCCCCTACAGGGGTTCTAGCACAGATACGCAGTATTTT. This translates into CASSPYRGSSTDTQYF.

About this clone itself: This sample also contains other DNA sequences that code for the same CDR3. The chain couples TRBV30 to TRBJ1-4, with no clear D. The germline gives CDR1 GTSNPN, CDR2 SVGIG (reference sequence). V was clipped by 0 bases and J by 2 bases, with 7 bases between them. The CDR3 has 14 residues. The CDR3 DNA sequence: TGTGCCTGGAGTGTAGGTGGGACTAATGAAAAACTGTTTTTT. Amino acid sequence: CAWSVGGTNEKLFF. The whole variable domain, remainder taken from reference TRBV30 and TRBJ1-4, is SQTIHQWPATLVQPVGSPLSLECTVEGTSNPNLYWYRQAAGRGLQLLFYSVGIGQISSEVPQNLSASRPQDRQFILSSKKLLLSDSGFYLCAWSVGGTNEKLFFGSGTQLSVL.

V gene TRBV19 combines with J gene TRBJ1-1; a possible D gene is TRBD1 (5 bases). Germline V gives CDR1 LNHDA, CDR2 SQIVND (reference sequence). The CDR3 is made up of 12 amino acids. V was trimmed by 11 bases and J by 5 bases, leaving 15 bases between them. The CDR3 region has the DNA TGTGCCTCAACGAAGGGACGGACTGAAGCTTTCTTT. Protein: CASTKGRTEAFF.

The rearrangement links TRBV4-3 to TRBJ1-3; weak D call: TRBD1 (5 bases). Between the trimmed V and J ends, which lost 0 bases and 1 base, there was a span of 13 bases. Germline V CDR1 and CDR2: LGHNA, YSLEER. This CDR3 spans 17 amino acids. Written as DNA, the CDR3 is TGCGCCAGCAGCCAAGAATCGGCAGGGCTTTCTGGAAACACCATATATTTT. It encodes CASSQESAGLSGNTIYF.